Sequencing of this TCR beta chain was carried out in a study of blood T cells in healthy people across ages. With a J-beta primer mix and a sample-barcoded 5' primer, a second PCR ran about 7 to 12 cycles. TCRdb analysed the 5' RACE reads with MiXCR anew, one entry per CDR3 protein. Seen here are 750,000 to 950,000 distinct CDR3 sequences, approximately 24% observed once, and the top ten hold about 3%. V shed 0 bases, J shed 0 bases, and the junction held 5 bases outside the gene matches. CDR3 length: 17 amino acids. Germline assignment: CDR1 SGHVS and CDR2 FQNEAQ. A few counts support this clonotype. The sample was also linked to a second study, of T cells of mothers and their children. In that study: Not a single persistent microchimeric T cell clone was detected.

The rearrangement links TRBV7-8 to TRBJ2-1; TRBD2 matches 7 bases. The source of this sequence is a boy between 5 and 17 years old in good health. The sequenced sample consisted of blood. The CDR3 loop reads CASSLAVGGGSYNEQFF. The CDR3 coding sequence is TGTGCCAGCAGCTTAGCTGTGGGGGGGGGCTCCTACAATGAGCAGTTCTTC.